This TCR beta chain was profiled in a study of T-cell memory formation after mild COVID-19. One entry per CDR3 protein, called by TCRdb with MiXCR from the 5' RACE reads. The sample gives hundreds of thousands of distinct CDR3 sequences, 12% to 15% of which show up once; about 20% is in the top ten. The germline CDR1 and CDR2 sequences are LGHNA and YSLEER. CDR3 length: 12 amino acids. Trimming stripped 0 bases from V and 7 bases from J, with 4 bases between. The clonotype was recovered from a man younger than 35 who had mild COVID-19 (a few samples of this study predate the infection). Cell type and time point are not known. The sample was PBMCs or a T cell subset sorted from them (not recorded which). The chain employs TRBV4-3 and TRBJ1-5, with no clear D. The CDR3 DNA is TGCGCCAGCAGCCAAGATGACCAGCCCCAGCATTTT. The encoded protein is CASSQDDQPQHF.